Listed below are T cell receptor beta chains from one sample, sequenced in a study of human T cells and chemical hapten exposure. Each CDR3 protein gets one entry after TCRdb re-called the RACE reads with MiXCR. The sample lists 50,000 to 65,000 distinct CDR3 sequences, around 7% occurring once. The sequencing used whole blood, collected in connection with sensitization to the hapten diphenylcyclopropenone (DPC). The receptors were gathered from a woman in her twenties or thirties with alopecia areata. Some clones in this sample may be carry-over from other donors' samples. Each CDR3 is given without its conserved first and last residue. The order of the fields is J gene, V gene, CDR3 protein.

TRBJ1-2 | TRBV2 | ASSLKAYGYT
TRBJ2-5 | TRBV5-4 | ASSLSEGTQY
TRBJ2-7 | TRBV9 | ASSVAGLDEQY
TRBJ1-3 | TRBV12-3/TRBV12-4 | ASSFSGAIVSGNTIY
TRBJ2-7 | TRBV6-5 | ASSATTGGEQY
TRBJ2-1 | TRBV7-2 | ASSPTRTGSYNEQF
TRBJ1-2 | TRBV25-1 | ASSVDGGNYGYT
TRBJ2-1 | TRBV18 | ASSPSSGGYNEQF
TRBJ2-3 | TRBV4-2 | ASSQDDGLAWADTQY
TRBJ2-7 | TRBV10-3 | AISGSGTSGGLDAYEQY
TRBJ2-3 | TRBV5-1 | ASSLWGGDPDTQY
TRBJ2-1 | TRBV11-2 | ASSPRLAGSGGEQF
TRBJ2-4 | TRBV12-3/TRBV12-4 | ASSLSSSVVY
TRBJ1-1 | TRBV7-4 | ASSSGTRDSLNTEAF
TRBJ2-7 | TRBV5-6 | ASSLAGQGSTEQY
TRBJ1-2 | TRBV15 | ATGQGNYGYT
TRBJ2-3 | TRBV20-1 | SARDIGQGHTDTQY
TRBJ1-1 | TRBV20-1 | SARDLRRAALNTEAF
TRBJ2-3 | TRBV29-1 | SVEDSRLTDTQY
TRBJ2-3 | TRBV5-4 | ASSLEGANTDTQY
TRBJ2-7 | TRBV12-3/TRBV12-4 | ASSTTGGGEQY
TRBJ2-1 | TRBV6-2/TRBV6-3 | ASSYVGTSYYNEQF
TRBJ2-7 | TRBV7-9 | ASSPRRTSVPYEQY
TRBJ1-1 | TRBV5-1 | ASSPWGGGTEAF
TRBJ1-2 | TRBV7-9 | ASSPTGGGNYGYT
TRBJ2-3 | TRBV20-1 | SAQGGTSWEGGTDTQY
TRBJ1-1 | TRBV27 | ASSAPPGTDPRYTEAF
TRBJ2-5 | TRBV28 | ASSLGPDQETQY
TRBJ2-3 | TRBV5-1 | ASSLASGGADTQY
TRBJ2-3 | TRBV20-1 | SARQSYLTSGNTDTQY
TRBJ2-2 | TRBV30 | AWSVVGLSTGELF
TRBJ1-1 | TRBV5-5 | ASTLQQGAEAF